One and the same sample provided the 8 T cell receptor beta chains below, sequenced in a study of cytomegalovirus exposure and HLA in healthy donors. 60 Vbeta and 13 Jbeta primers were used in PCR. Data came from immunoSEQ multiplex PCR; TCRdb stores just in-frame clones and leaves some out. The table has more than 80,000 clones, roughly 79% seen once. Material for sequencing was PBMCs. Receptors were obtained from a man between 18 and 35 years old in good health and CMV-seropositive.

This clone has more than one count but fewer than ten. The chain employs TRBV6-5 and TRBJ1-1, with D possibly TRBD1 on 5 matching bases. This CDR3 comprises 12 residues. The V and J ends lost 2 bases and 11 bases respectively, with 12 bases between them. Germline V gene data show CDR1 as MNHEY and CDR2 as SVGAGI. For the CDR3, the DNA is TGTGCCAGCAGTTACGTAGGGGAAAGGGCTTTCTTT. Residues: CASSYVGERAFF.

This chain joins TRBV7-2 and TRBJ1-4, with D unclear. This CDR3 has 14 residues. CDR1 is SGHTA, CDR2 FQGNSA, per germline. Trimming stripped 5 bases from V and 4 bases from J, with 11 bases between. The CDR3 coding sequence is TGTGCCAGCAGCCAAGGACTGCATAATGAAAAACTGTTTTTT. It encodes CASSQGLHNEKLFF.

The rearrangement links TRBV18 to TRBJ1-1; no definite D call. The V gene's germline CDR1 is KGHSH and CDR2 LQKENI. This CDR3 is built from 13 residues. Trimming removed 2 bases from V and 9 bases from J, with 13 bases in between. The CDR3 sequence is CASSPIVSSQAFF. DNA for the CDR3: TGTGCCAGCTCACCAATAGTATCCTCCCAAGCTTTCTTT.

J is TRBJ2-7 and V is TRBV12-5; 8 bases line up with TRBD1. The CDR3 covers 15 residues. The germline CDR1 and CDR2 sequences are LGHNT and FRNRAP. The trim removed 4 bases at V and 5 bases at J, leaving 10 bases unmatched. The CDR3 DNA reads TGTGCTAGTGGTTCCCGACTTGACAGGGGCGACGAGCAGTACTTC. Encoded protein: CASGSRLDRGDEQYF.

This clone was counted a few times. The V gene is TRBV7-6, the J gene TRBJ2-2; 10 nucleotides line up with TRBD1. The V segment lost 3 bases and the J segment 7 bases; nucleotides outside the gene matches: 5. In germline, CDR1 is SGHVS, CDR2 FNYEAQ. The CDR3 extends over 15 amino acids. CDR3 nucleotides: TGTGCCAGCAGCTTGGTTGACAGGGGGCGCGGGGAGCTGTTTTTT. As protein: CASSLVDRGRGELFF.

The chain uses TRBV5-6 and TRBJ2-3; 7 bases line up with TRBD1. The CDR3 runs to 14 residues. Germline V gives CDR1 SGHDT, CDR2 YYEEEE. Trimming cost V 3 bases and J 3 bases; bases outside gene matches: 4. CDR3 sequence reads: CASSYGQETDTQYF. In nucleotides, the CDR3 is TGTGCCAGCAGCTACGGACAGGAGACAGATACGCAGTATTTT.

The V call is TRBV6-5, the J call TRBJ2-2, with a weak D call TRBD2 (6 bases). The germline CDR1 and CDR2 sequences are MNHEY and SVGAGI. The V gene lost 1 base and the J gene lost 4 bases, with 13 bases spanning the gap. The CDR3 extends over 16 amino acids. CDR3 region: CASSYFGVAVTGELFF. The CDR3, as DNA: TGTGCCAGCAGTTACTTTGGGGTAGCGGTCACCGGGGAGCTGTTTTTT.

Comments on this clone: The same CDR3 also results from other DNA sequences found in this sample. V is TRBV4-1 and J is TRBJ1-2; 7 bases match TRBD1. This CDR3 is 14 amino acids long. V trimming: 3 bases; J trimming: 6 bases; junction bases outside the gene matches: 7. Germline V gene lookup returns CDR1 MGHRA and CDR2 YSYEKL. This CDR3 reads CASSQAGQSDGYTF. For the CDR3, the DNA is TGCGCCAGCAGCCAGGCGGGACAGTCTGATGGCTACACCTTC.